The TCR beta chain described here comes from a study of OX40 agonist ivuxolimab in advanced cancers. Drawing of blood for sampling happened at baseline, at cycle 4 day 1, and at cycle 7 day 1. Sequencing was performed with immunoSEQ multiplex PCR; in TCRdb, only in-frame clones are kept and a portion is missing. The top ten clones hold about 24% of a sample with over 15,000 clones, around 70% of them seen once. The CDR3 has 15 amino acids. V was clipped by 2 bases and J by 2 bases; unmatched bases: 1. In germline, CDR1 is SNHLY, CDR2 FYNNEI. The receptor's source is an adult with an advanced solid tumor such as melanoma, head and neck, liver or kidney cancer. J is TRBJ2-1 and V is TRBV2, with 9 bases identical to TRBD2. The source was CD4+ or CD8+ T cells sorted from blood, collected in a trial of the OX40 agonist ivuxolimab. This CDR3 is CASSELAGPYNEQFF. CDR3 nucleotide sequence: TGTGCCAGCAGTGAACTAGCGGGGCCCTACAATGAGCAGTTCTTC.